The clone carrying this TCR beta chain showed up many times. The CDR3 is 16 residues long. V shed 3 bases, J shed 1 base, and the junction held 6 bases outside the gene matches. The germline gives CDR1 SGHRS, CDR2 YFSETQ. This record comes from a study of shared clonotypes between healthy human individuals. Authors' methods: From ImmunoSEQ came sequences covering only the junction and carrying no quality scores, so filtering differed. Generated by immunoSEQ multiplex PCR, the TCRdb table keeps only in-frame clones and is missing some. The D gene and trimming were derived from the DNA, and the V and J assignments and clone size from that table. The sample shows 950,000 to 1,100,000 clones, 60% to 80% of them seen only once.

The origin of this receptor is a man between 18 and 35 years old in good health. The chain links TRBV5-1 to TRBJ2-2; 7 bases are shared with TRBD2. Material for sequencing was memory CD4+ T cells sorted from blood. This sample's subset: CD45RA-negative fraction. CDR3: CASSSSAGMNTGELFF. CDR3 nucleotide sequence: TGCGCCAGCAGCTCCTCAGCGGGGATGAACACCGGGGAGCTGTTTTTT.